Described below is a single TCR beta chain sequence and its context. The source of the sample is a study of long-term antiretroviral therapy in people with HIV. Version v3.0 of the immunoSEQ assay was performed at survey level. Libraries were prepared by immunoSEQ multiplex PCR; TCRdb keeps only in-frame clonotypes and omits some of them. The sample shows tens of thousands of clones, less than 85% of them seen only once. With 2 bases removed from V and 0 bases from J, the gap between germline ends came to 7 bases. CDR1 and CDR2 (germline): SNHLY, FYNNEI. The CDR3 is 14 residues long. Each contributor possessed a minimum of one pre-ART and a minimum of two post-ART PBMC samples.

The clonotype was recovered from a man aged 40-50 years with HIV. Specimen: unsorted PBMCs, collected 0.5 years before starting antiretroviral therapy. The rearrangement uses TRBV2 and TRBJ1-1; the D is unclear. CDR3 region: CASSEWGLNTEAFF. CDR3 sequence (DNA): TGTGCCAGCAGTGAATGGGGTCTGAACACTGAAGCTTTCTTT. Complete variable domain (other parts from reference TRBV2 and TRBJ1-1): EPEVTQTPSHQVTQMGQEVILRCVPISNHLYFYWYRQILGQKVEFLVSFYNNEISEKSEIFDDQFSVERPDGSNFTLKIRSTKLEDSAMYFCASSEWGLNTEAFFGQGTRLTVV.